The sequence of this T cell receptor beta chain was determined in a study of CXCR3-negative and CXCR3-positive naive CD8 T cells. For the study at large: TRB reads totalled about 140 million, about 1.5 +/- 0.3 million per library.

CDR1 and CDR2 from the germline V gene are SGHTA and FQGTGA. This CDR3 comprises 14 residues. The TRB libraries of cDNA were built by UMI-labeled 5' RACE. TCRdb reworked the 5' RACE reads into one entry per CDR3 protein, no DNA. The table for this sample gives 130,000 or so distinct CDR3 sequences. Study-wide results and caveats: Researchers reported similar TRBV-TRBJ usage in naive CXCR3-negative and CXCR3-positive cells, though memory differed. Comparably high diversity was seen in both naive subsets, and much lower diversity in memory CD8+ cells. More hydrophobic TRB CDR3s occurred in CXCR3-positive than in CXCR3-negative naive cells.

Details on this clonotype: Its antigen is unidentified.

This TCR was sampled from a human donor in good health. Some clones in this sample may be carry-over from other donors' samples. The genes are TRBV7-3 and TRBJ2-5; TCRdb reports TRBD2, a call that lacks DNA to check it against. The sequencing input was naive CXCR3+ CD8+ T cells from blood. Noted subset: CD45RO-CCR7+CD27+CD95- naive CD8+ T cells expressing CXCR3 (TNR3+). The CDR3 sequence: CASSQGSPPETQYF.